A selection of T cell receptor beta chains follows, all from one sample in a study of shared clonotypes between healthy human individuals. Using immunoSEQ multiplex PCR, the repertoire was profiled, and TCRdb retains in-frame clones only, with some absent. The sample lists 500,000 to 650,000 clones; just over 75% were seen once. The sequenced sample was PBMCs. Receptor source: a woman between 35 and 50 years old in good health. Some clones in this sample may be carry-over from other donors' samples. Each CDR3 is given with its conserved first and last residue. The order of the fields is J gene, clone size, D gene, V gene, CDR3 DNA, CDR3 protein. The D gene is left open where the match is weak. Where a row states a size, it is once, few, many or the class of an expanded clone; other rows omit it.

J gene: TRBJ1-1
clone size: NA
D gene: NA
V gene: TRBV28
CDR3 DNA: TGTGCCAGCAGTTTCCCCCTAGGGGTGGTTAAAGCTTTCTTT
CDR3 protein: CASSFPLGVVKAFF

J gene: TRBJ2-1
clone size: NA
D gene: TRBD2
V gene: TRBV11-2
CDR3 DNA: TGTGCCAGCAGCATAGGGCTCCTTGCGGGAGGGCCATACGAGCAGTTCTTC
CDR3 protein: CASSIGLLAGGPYEQFF

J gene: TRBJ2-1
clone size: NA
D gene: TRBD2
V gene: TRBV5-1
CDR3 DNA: TGCGCCAGCAGCCGATCTCTAGCGGGAGGTACGAATGAGCAGTTCTTC
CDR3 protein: CASSRSLAGGTNEQFF

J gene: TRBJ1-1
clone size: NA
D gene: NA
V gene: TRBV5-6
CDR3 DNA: TGTGCCAGCAGCCATGGACGGCACATGAACACTGAAGCTTTCTTT
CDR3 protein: CASSHGRHMNTEAFF

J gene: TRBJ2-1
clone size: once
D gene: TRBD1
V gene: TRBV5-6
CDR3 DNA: TGTGCCAGCAGCTTTCCGGGACAGGTAAATGAGCAGTTCTTC
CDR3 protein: CASSFPGQVNEQFF

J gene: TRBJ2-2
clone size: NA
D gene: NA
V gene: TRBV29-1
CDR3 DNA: TGCAGCGTTGCTAGCTCTATTAACACCGGGGAGCTGTTTTTT
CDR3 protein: CSVASSINTGELFF

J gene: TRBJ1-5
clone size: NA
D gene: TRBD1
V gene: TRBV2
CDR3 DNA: TGTGCCAGCAGTGTAAGGACAGGGGACGGTCAGCCCCAGCATTTT
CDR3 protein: CASSVRTGDGQPQHF

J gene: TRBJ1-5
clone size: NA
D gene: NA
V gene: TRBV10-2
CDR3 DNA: TGCGCCAGCAAGCCCTCGGGGGGCCTGGATCAGCCCCAGCATTTT
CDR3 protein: CASKPSGGLDQPQHF

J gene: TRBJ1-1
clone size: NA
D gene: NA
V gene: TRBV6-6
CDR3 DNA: TGTGCCAGCAGTTACCGTTCAGGAAACACTGAAGCTTTCTTT
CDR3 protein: CASSYRSGNTEAFF

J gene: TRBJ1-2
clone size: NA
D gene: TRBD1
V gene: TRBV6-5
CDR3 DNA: TGTGCCAGCAGTTACCGGACAGGGCACTATGGCTACACCTTC
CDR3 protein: CASSYRTGHYGYTF

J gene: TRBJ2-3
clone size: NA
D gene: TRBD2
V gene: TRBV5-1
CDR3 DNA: TGCGCCAGCAGCCCAGAAGGTCGGCGGGAGACAGATACGCAGTATTTT
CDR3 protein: CASSPEGRRETDTQYF

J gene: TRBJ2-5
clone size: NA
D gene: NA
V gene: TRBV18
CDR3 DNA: TGTGCCAGCTCCCAGGAGAGGGAGACCCAGTACTTC
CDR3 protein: CASSQERETQYF

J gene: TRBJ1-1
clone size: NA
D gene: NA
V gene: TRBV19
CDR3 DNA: TGTGCCAGTAGTTGGACGTCGGACACTGAAGCTTTCTTT
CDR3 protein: CASSWTSDTEAFF

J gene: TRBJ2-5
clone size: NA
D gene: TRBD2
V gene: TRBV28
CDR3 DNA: TGTGCCAGCAGTTTGGCGGGGGTCGGAGAGACCCAGTACTTC
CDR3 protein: CASSLAGVGETQYF

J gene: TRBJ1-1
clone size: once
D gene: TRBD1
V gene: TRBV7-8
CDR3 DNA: TGTGCCAGCAGCACACACAGGGGGCGTCGGGGCACTGAAGCTTTCTTT
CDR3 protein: CASSTHRGRRGTEAFF

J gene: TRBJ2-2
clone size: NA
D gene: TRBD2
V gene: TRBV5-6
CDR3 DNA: TGTGCCAGCAGCGCCAAACTAGCGGCATGGAACACCGGGGAGCTGTTTTTT
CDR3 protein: CASSAKLAAWNTGELFF

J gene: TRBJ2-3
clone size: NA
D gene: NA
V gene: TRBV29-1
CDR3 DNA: TGCAGCGCCCGGGGATACACAGATACGCAGTATTTT
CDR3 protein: CSARGYTDTQYF

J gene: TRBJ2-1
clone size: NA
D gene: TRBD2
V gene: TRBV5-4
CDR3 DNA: TGTGCCAGCAGTGCGCTAGCGGATACAAGGAGGAATGAGCAGTTCTTC
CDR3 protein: CASSALADTRRNEQFF

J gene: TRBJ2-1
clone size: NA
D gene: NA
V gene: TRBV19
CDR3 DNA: TGTGCCAGTGGCCTCATAAGCGTGGATGAGCAGTTCTTC
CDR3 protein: CASGLISVDEQFF

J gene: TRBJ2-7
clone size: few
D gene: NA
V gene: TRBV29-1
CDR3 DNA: TGCAGCGTTGGTGAGTCCACCTGGCACGAGCAGTACTTC
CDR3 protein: CSVGESTWHEQYF

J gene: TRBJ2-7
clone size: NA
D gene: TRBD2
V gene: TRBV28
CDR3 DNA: TGTGGGGACGATGGGAGCGGGAGGTACTTAATTCTCTACGAGCAGTACTTC
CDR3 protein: CGDDGSGRYLILYEQYF

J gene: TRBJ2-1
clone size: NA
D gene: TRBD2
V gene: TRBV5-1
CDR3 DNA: TGCGCCAGCAGCTTGGGCGGGAGGGTGGATGAGCAGTTCTTC
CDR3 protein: CASSLGGRVDEQFF

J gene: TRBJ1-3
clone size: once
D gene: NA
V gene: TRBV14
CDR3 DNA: TGTGCCAGCAGTCCTACAGGGCCTGGAAACACCATATATTTT
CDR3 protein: CASSPTGPGNTIYF

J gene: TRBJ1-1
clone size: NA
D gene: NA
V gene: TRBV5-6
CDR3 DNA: TGTGCCAGCAGCTTGTTTATTTCTAGAGAAGCTTTCTTT
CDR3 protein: CASSLFISREAFF

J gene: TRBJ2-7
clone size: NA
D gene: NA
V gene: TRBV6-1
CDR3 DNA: TGTGCCAGCAGTGATGGCAGTCTTGACGAGCAGTACTTC
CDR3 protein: CASSDGSLDEQYF

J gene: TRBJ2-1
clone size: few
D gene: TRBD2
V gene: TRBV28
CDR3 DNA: TGTGCCAGCAGTTTAAGCAGTAGCGGGAGATTACAGTTCTTC
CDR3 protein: CASSLSSSGRLQFF

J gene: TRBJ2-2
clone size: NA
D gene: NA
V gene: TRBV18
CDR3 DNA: TGTGCCAGCTCACCGACGTTAGGGTCTTATACCGGGGAGCTGTTTTTT
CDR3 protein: CASSPTLGSYTGELFF

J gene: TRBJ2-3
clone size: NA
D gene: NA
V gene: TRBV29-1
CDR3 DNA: TGCAGCGTCCGGACCTCTGGCACAGATACGCAGTATTTT
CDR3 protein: CSVRTSGTDTQYF

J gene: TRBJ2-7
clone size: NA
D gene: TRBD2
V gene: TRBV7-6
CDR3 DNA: TGTGCCAGCAGCTCGGGACTAGCGGAGTCCTACGAGCAGTACTTC
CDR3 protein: CASSSGLAESYEQYF

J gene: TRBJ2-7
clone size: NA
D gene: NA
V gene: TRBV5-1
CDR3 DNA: TGCGCCAGCAGCCGAACCGGGACGGCCCCGCGTCGTGAGCAGTACTTC
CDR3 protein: CASSRTGTAPRREQYF

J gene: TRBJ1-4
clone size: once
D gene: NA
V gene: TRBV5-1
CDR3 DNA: TGCGCCAGCAGCTTGGGAGGTATTAATGAAAAACTGTTTTTT
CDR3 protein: CASSLGGINEKLFF

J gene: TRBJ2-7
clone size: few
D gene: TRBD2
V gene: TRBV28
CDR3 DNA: TGTGCCAGCAGTCCCCGCGGCCTAGCGGGAGCTAGCGAGCAGTACTTC
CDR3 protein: CASSPRGLAGASEQYF

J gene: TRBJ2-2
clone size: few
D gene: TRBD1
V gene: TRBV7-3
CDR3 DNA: TGTGCCAGCAGCTTACCCGTCCGGGACAGGGGCACCGGGGAGCTGTTTTTT
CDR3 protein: CASSLPVRDRGTGELFF

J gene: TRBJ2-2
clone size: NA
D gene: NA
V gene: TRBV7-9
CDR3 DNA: TGTGCCAGCAGCTTAGAGGGTGGCGTCCTGGACCCCCGCGGGGAGCTGTTTTTT
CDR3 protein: CASSLEGGVLDPRGELFF

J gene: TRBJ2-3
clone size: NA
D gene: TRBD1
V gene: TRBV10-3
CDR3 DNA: TGTGCCACCGGCGGAGCCAGGGGGACAGATACGCAGTATTTT
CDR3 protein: CATGGARGTDTQYF

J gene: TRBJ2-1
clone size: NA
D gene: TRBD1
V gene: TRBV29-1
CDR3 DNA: TGCAGCGTTGAGGTGACAGGGGGTGGCGATGAGCAGTTCTTC
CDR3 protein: CSVEVTGGGDEQFF

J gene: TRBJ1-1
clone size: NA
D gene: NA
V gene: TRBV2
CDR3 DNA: TGTGCCAGCAGTGGGGGCACTACGGGCCTTTGGCTCACTGAAGCTTTCTTT
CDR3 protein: CASSGGTTGLWLTEAFF

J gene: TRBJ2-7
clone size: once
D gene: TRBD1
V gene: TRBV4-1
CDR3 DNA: TGCGCCAGCAGCCAGGCGCAAGGGAGGACAGGGAGATCCTACGAGCAGTACTTC
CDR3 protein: CASSQAQGRTGRSYEQYF

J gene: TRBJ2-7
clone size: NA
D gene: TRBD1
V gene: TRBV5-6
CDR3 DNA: TGTGCCAGCAGCCCCGGGACAGGGGTGTCCTACGAGCAGTACTTC
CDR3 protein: CASSPGTGVSYEQYF

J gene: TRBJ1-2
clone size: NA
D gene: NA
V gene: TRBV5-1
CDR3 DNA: TGCGCCAGCAGTAAATTAGGGGACTATGGCTACACCTTC
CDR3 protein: CASSKLGDYGYTF

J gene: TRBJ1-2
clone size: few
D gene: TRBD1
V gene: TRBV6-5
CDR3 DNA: TGTGCCAGCAGTTACACAGGGGATGGCTACACCTTC
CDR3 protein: CASSYTGDGYTF

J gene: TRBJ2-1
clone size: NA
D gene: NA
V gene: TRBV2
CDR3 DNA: TGTGCCAGCAGTGAAGTACTAGAGGGAGTATCTGAGCAGTTCTTC
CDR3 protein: CASSEVLEGVSEQFF

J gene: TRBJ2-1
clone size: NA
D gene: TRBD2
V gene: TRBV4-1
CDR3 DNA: TGCGCCAGCAGCCAAGGACTAGCGGCCAATGAGCAGTTCTTC
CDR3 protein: CASSQGLAANEQFF

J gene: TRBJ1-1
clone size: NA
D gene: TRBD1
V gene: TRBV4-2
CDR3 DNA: TGTGCCAGCAGCCAAGTCTCGGACAGGGGTTCTTTCTTT
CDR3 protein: CASSQVSDRGSFF

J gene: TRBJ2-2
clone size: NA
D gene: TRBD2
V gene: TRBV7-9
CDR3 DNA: TGTGCCAGCAGCCGTCGACTAGCGGGAGTATTTGGGGAGCTGTTTTTT
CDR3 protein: CASSRRLAGVFGELFF